These 27 T cell receptor beta chains came from one sample sequenced in a study of neurological immune-mediated disorders. Time point here: longitudinal time-point 3. Via MiXCR, TCRdb re-called the 5' RACE reads, giving one row per CDR3 protein. The table lists more than 40,000 distinct CDR3 sequences, approximately 12% of them singletons. Sequenced sample: PBMCs. The receptor set was obtained from a male donor with HTLV-1-associated myelopathy (HAM/TSP).

About this clonotype: Since no conserved phenylalanine or tryptophan closes the CDR3, a read error is the likely cause. No DNA is shown, since the ends of the CDR3 on it are uncertain; the CDR3 is the one TCRdb lists. The V call is TRBV21-1, the J call TRBJ2-2; the DNA was not used to check the table's D call, TRBD1. TRBV21-1 corresponds to a pseudogene. The CDR3 has 19 amino acids, counting both end residues. This chain's CDR3 is CASSEGGWQGPMRTPGSCI.

A remark on this clonotype: This sequence may be a read error, since a much larger clone differs from it by one base. The CDR3 reads CVSSVADRGRRGYTF. CDR3 DNA sequence: TGTGTCAGCAGCGTAGCGGACAGGGGGAGAAGGGGCTACACCTTC. The chain is built from TRBV9 and TRBJ1-2; 10 nucleotides agree with TRBD1. The length of the CDR3 is 15 residues. Germline CDR1 is SGDLS and CDR2 is YYNGEE.

For this clonotype: This may be a read error: a much more frequent sequence differs by one nucleotide. V usage is TRBV20-1 and J usage is TRBJ2-5, with 7 bases aligning to TRBD2. Germline V gives CDR1 DFQATT, CDR2 SNEGSKA (reference sequence). The CDR3 is 13 amino acids. CDR3 DNA sequence: TGCAGTGCTAGTGGGACTAATCAAGATACCCAGTACTTC. Translation: CSASGTNQDTQYF.

By share, this clonotype counts as medium-sized. The CDR3 region is CSAREDRVVYGYTF. The DNA of the CDR3 is TGCAGTGCTAGAGAGGACAGGGTGGTCTATGGCTACACCTTC. V is TRBV20-1 and J is TRBJ1-2; 8 bases are a match to TRBD1. Per germline, CDR1 DFQATT and CDR2 SNEGSKA (reference sequence). The ends lost 0 bases at V and 4 bases at J; junction bases unmatched: 4. The CDR3 is 14 amino acids.

This clonotype was recorded at least ten times. J is TRBJ2-2 and V is TRBV7-9; tentatively, D is TRBD1 (6 bases). Germline V gene data show CDR1 as SEHNR and CDR2 as FQNEAQ (reference sequence). The CDR3 totals 15 residues. Trimming took 7 bases from V and 2 from J, leaving 14 bases between them. The chain's CDR3 is CASIPDRQNTGELFF. The CDR3 coding sequence is TGTGCCAGCATCCCGGACAGACAAAACACCGGGGAGCTGTTTTTT.

This clonotype occurred many times. This sequence joins TRBV12-3 or TRBV12-4 and TRBJ2-5; D remains ambiguous. The CDR3 is 13 amino acids. V gave up 3 bases and J gave up 4 bases, with 9 bases separating them. The DNA of the CDR3 is TGTGCCAGCAGTTTCGACCAAGCAGAGACCCAGTACTTC. Residues: CASSFDQAETQYF.

This clonotype came up many times. The gene calls are TRBV6-5 and TRBJ1-1; D not certain. Per germline, CDR1 MNHEY and CDR2 SVGAGI. Trimming left V 6 bases short and J 3 bases short, with 11 bases between. CDR3 length equals 13 residues. The CDR3 DNA is TGTGCCAGCAGAGACTTATCGTACACTGAAGCTTTCTTT. The encoded protein is CASRDLSYTEAFF.

This clonotype has at least ten counts. V gene TRBV12-3 or TRBV12-4 combines with J gene TRBJ1-2; D gene ambiguous. The CDR3 covers 10 residues. The V end was cut by 3 bases, the J end by 8 bases, with 4 bases between. CDR3 nucleotide sequence: TGTGCCAGCAGTTTCACCGGCTACACCTTC. Amino acid sequence: CASSFTGYTF.

This clonotype was detected ten times or more. This chain uses TRBV5-1 with TRBJ2-2, with unresolved D. The ends were cut back, 2 bases at V and 3 bases at J, with 2 bases in the middle. CDR1 SGHRS and CDR2 YFSETQ come from the germline V gene. This CDR3 region has 12 residues. The CDR3 is CASSLDTGELFF. The CDR3 region has the DNA TGCGCCAGCAGCTTAGACACCGGGGAGCTGTTTTTT.

At least ten counts were recorded for this clonotype. The chain recombines TRBV27 with TRBJ1-3, with TRBD1 identical over 9 bases. The junction had 5 bases not matched to a gene; V was cut back by 6 bases and J by 8 bases. This CDR3 has 13 amino acids. Germline loops: CDR1 MNHEY, CDR2 SMNVEV (reference sequence). CDR3 region: CASSLDRGHTIYF. CDR3 DNA sequence: TGTGCCAGCAGCCTGGACAGGGGACACACCATATATTTT.

In its sample, this clonotype was seen many times. This chain uses TRBV19 with TRBJ1-5, with D perhaps matching TRBD1 (5 bases). The CDR3 is 15 residues long. The ends were cut back, 3 bases at V and 0 bases at J, with 9 bases in the middle. Per the germline V gene, CDR1 is LNHDA and CDR2 is SQIVND (reference sequence). CDR3 nucleotide sequence: TGTGCCAGTAGTATGGGACGGTATAGCAATCAGCCCCAGCATTTT. Amino acids: CASSMGRYSNQPQHF. Looking up the rest from reference TRBV19 and TRBJ1-5 gives the full variable domain: DGGITQSPKYLFRKEGQNVTLSCEQNLNHDAMYWYRQDPGQGLRLIYYSQIVNDFQKGDIAEGYSVSREKKESFPLTVTSAQKNPTAFYLCASSMGRYSNQPQHFGDGTRLSIL.

This clonotype appeared a single time. This likely comes from a read error, as the CDR3 has no conserved phenylalanine or tryptophan at its end. The gene calls are TRBV5-1 and TRBJ2-5, with D perhaps given as TRBD1 or TRBD2 (7 bases each). CDR3 size: 14 residues. Trimming left V 5 bases short and J 3 bases short, with 14 bases between. Germline values: CDR1 SGHRS, CDR2 YFSETQ. This chain's CDR3 is CASSPTGREETQYL. The CDR3 coding sequence is TGCGCCAGCAGTCCGACAGGGAGGGAAGAGACCCAGTACCTC.

This clonotype was recorded at least ten times. The genes are TRBV20-1 and TRBJ1-2; no firm D call. Germline V gene sequence: CDR1 DFQATT, CDR2 SNEGSKA (reference sequence). This CDR3 is built from 12 residues. Trimming removed 2 bases from V and 3 bases from J, with 7 bases in between. The CDR3 region is CSARNWDYGYTF. In DNA form, the CDR3 reads TGCAGTGCTAGAAATTGGGACTATGGCTACACCTTC.

This clonotype was detected many times. The CDR3 DNA sequence: TGTGCCATCGGGGACAGGGCAACTAATGAAAAACTGTTTTTT. Its translation is CAIGDRATNEKLFF. This chain connects TRBV10-3 to TRBJ1-4, with TRBD1 identical over 9 bases. Trimming cost V 8 bases and J 0 bases; bases outside gene matches: 1. The CDR3 extends over 14 amino acids. The V gene's germline CDR1 is ENHRY and CDR2 SYGVKD.

In regard to this clonotype: One base away lies a much larger clone, so this may be a sequencing read error. The chain has TRBV5-1 and TRBJ2-2; D not certain. The CDR3 consists of 15 residues. V lost 0 bases and J 7 bases, leaving 13 bases between the germline ends. Per germline, CDR1 SGHRS and CDR2 YFSETQ. The CDR3 is CASSLAVGLNGELFF. In DNA, the CDR3 is TGCGCCAGCAGCTTGGCGGTGGGATTGAACGGGGAGCTGTTTTTT.

This clonotype was seen only a few times. This chain links TRBV7-9 with TRBJ2-7, with 11 bases that match TRBD1. The V and J ends lost 7 bases and 7 bases, in that order; junction bases with no gene match: 6. The length of the CDR3 is 13 residues. CDR1 and CDR2 (germline): SEHNR, FQNEAQ (reference sequence). The CDR3 region has the DNA TGTGCCAGCAACCCGGACAGGGGGCTTGAGCAGTACTTC. Amino acids: CASNPDRGLEQYF.

This clonotype was observed many times. The rearrangement joins TRBV11-2 to TRBJ2-7; D is possibly TRBD1 or TRBD2 (5 bases each). The CDR3 is 12 residues long. Germline V gene data show CDR1 as SGHAT and CDR2 as FQNNGV. The V end lost 4 bases, the J end lost 5 bases, and 9 bases lay between the germline ends. The CDR3 DNA follows: TGTGCCAGCAGCTCCCAGGGAGACGAGCAGTACTTC. It codes for CASSSQGDEQYF.

This clonotype showed up many times. The rearrangement links TRBV3-1 to TRBJ2-2, with TRBD1 matching over 9 bases. CDR1 is LGHDT, CDR2 YNNKEL, per germline (reference sequence). The trim removed 1 base at V and 6 bases at J, leaving 9 bases unmatched. The CDR3 loop spans 17 amino acids. The CDR3 sequence: CASSQVAGQGFAGELFF. The CDR3 nucleotides are TGTGCCAGCAGCCAAGTTGCGGGACAGGGTTTCGCCGGGGAGCTGTTTTTT.

This chain connects TRBV29-1 to TRBJ2-3; TRBD2 matches 13 bases. The CDR3 contains 15 residues. The germline CDR1 and CDR2 sequences are SQVTM and ANQGSEA. V dropped 8 bases and J dropped 0; count of bases not matched to a gene: 5. CDR3 nucleotide sequence: TGCAGCAGTCAGGGACTAGCGGGGAGCACAGATACGCAGTATTTT. Its translation is CSSQGLAGSTDTQYF.

This clonotype was counted at least ten times. This rearrangement joins TRBV12-3 or TRBV12-4 to TRBJ2-7, with D possibly being TRBD1 or TRBD2 (5 bases each). V was shortened by 5 bases and J by 0 bases, with 8 bases between the two germline ends. CDR3 length: 13 residues. As DNA, the CDR3 is TGTGCCAGCAGTCGGGGCAGCTCCTACGAGCAGTACTTC. Amino acid sequence: CASSRGSSYEQYF.

This clonotype was recorded many times. The rearrangement uses TRBV5-1 and TRBJ2-1; 11 bases are shared with TRBD2. In germline, CDR1 is SGHRS, CDR2 YFSETQ. The CDR3 length is 15 residues. The V and J ends lost 1 base and 4 bases, in that order; junction bases with no gene match: 1. The DNA for the CDR3 is TGCGCCAGCAGCTTGACTAGCGGGGGATACAATGAGCAGTTCTTC. This encodes CASSLTSGGYNEQFF.

This clonotype came up many times. This chain joins TRBV7-2 and TRBJ2-3; no reliable D call. Germline V gene data show CDR1 as SGHTA and CDR2 as FQGNSA. V was trimmed by 4 bases and J by 6 bases, leaving 5 bases between them. The CDR3 loop spans 11 amino acids. CDR3 amino acids: CASSSMDTQYF. Written as DNA, the CDR3 is TGTGCCAGCAGCTCCATGGATACGCAGTATTTT.

The V and J genes are TRBV18 and TRBJ2-3; D is undetermined. Germline CDR1 and CDR2: KGHSH and LQKENI. The V end lost 4 bases, the J end lost 4 bases, and 12 bases lay between the germline ends. The CDR3 is 14 amino acids. In DNA, the CDR3 is TGTGCCAGCTCACTCTCTCGGCTACCAGATACGCAGTATTTT. Amino acid sequence: CASSLSRLPDTQYF.

This chain's CDR3 is CSAVDRVKWYTPLHF. The CDR3 coding sequence is TGCAGTGCTGTAGACAGGGTGAAATGGTATACACCCCTCCACTTT. The V and J genes are TRBV20-1 and TRBJ1-6, with 7 positions matching TRBD1. With V trimmed by 5 bases and J by 11 bases, 15 bases remained unmatched. Germline V gene sequence: CDR1 DFQATT, CDR2 SNEGSKA (reference sequence). The CDR3 loop spans 15 amino acids.

This clonotype was seen repeatedly, ten times or more. This chain joins TRBV12-3 or TRBV12-4 and TRBJ2-5; 7 bases map to TRBD1. Trimming took 6 bases from V and 4 from J; bases not matched to a gene: 8. This CDR3 spans 14 amino acids. The chain's CDR3 is CASSQRGRIETQYF. The CDR3 DNA is TGTGCCAGCAGCCAGAGGGGGCGTATAGAGACCCAGTACTTC.

This clonotype was seen ten or more times. CDR3 protein: CSASYHSGNNEQFF. Written as DNA, the CDR3 is TGCAGTGCCAGCTACCACAGCGGCAACAATGAGCAGTTCTTC. The V and J genes are TRBV20-1 and TRBJ2-1; possibly TRBD2 for D (5 bases). Germline V gene lookup returns CDR1 DFQATT and CDR2 SNEGSKA (reference sequence). This CDR3 comprises 14 residues. V shed 6 bases and J shed 5 bases, with 17 bases lying between them.

The table lists this clonotype with many counts. The chain recombines TRBV6-2 or TRBV6-3 with TRBJ2-3, with 9 bases matching TRBD1. V lost 8 bases, J lost 2 bases, and 11 bases stayed unmatched. Germline V gives CDR1 MNHEY, CDR2 SVGEGT. The CDR3 spans 16 residues. The CDR3 DNA follows: TGTGCCAGCGGTCGGACAGGGGAGTATCTCACAGATACGCAGTATTTT. Its translation: CASGRTGEYLTDTQYF.